The sequence of this T cell receptor (beta chain) was determined in a study of blood T cell repertoires in COVID-19. Per the original methods: Amplified reference gene primers provided the basis for estimating nucleated cell counts. Generated by immunoSEQ multiplex PCR, the TCRdb table keeps only in-frame clones and is missing some. V and J calls plus clone size are reproduced from that table; the DNA served to infer D and trimming. The sample yields more than 95,000 clones, 87% seen once. V dropped 4 bases and J dropped 0; count of bases not matched to a gene: 6. Germline V gene sequence: CDR1 SGHDT, CDR2 YYEEEE. This CDR3 has 16 residues.

The sequenced sample was peripheral blood. The sequence derives from a man between 45 and 60 years old in a cohort sampled during active COVID-19. The rearrangement links TRBV5-6 to TRBJ2-2; TRBD2 aligns across 7 bases. The chain's CDR3 is CASSRTGGANTGELFF. In nucleotides, the CDR3 is TGTGCCAGCAGCCGGACGGGGGGTGCGAACACCGGGGAGCTGTTTTTT.